This is a list of T cell receptor beta chains from one sample in a study of blood T cell repertoires in COVID-19. The protocol was immunoSEQ multiplex PCR, while the TCRdb copy is restricted to in-frame clones and leaves out a portion. Of fewer than 200,000 clones listed, roughly 87% are singletons. Sequenced: PBMCs or T cells enriched from blood (not recorded which). Every receptor here comes from a human donor with acute COVID-19. The donor label of this sample is uncertain. Both conserved end residues are part of each CDR3. The D gene is left open where the match is weak. Part of the rows lack a size; the others show once, few, many or a class for expanded clones.

>TRBV2|TRBJ1-1|.|TRBD1
CASSLQGAAFF
TGTGCCAGCAGCTTACAGGGGGCAGCTTTCTTT
>TRBV9|TRBJ2-7|.|.
CASSPPQGYEQYF
TGTGCCAGCAGCCCGCCCCAGGGCTACGAGCAGTACTTC
>TRBV5-1|TRBJ2-7|.|.
CASSVVRGRSYEQYF
TGCGCCAGCAGCGTCGTACGAGGGAGGTCCTACGAGCAGTACTTC
>TRBV5-1|TRBJ1-1|.|.
CASSTNGRATEAFF
TGCGCCAGCAGCACCAACGGCAGGGCCACTGAAGCTTTCTTT
>TRBV7-7|TRBJ2-7|.|.
CASSPVGGHHPPHEQYF
TGTGCCAGCAGCCCGGTCGGGGGGCACCACCCCCCCCACGAGCAGTACTTC
>TRBV7-2|TRBJ1-2|.|.
CASSPPGEKLVYGYTF
TGTGCCAGCAGCCCTCCTGGAGAGAAGCTAGTATATGGCTACACCTTC
>TRBV7-2|TRBJ2-2|.|TRBD1
CASSSYRGSNTGELFF
TGTGCCAGCAGCTCGTACAGGGGTTCGAACACCGGGGAGCTGTTTTTT
>TRBV2|TRBJ1-1|.|TRBD1
CASSGDRGRVNTEAFF
TGTGCCAGCAGTGGGGACAGGGGGCGAGTTAACACTGAAGCTTTCTTT
>TRBV5-1|TRBJ2-5|.|.
CASSSGETQYF
TGCGCCAGCAGCTCCGGGGAGACCCAGTACTTC
>TRBV6-2/TRBV6-3|TRBJ1-1|.|TRBD1
CASSANDRDTEAFF
TGTGCCAGCAGTGCCAACGACAGGGACACTGAAGCTTTCTTT
>TRBV28|TRBJ2-3|.|TRBD1
CASRFGQGRPTDTQYF
TGTGCCAGTCGTTTCGGACAGGGGCGACCCACAGATACGCAGTATTTT
>TRBV18|TRBJ2-3|.|TRBD1
CASSSTGGRDTQYF
TGTGCCAGCTCATCGACAGGGGGGAGAGATACGCAGTATTTT
>TRBV6-5|TRBJ2-7|.|TRBD1
CASSLGQGRLEQYF
TGTGCCAGCTCTCTAGGACAGGGTAGGCTCGAGCAGTACTTC
>TRBV30|TRBJ2-7|.|.
CAWSVGRTVSYEQYF
TGTGCCTGGAGTGTAGGCCGGACTGTCTCCTACGAGCAGTACTTC
>TRBV7-3|TRBJ1-1|.|TRBD1
CASSLLPGGTTEAFF
TGTGCCAGCAGCTTATTACCAGGGGGCACCACTGAAGCTTTCTTT
>TRBV30|TRBJ1-4|.|.
CAWSVREKLFF
TGTGCCTGGAGTGTACGGGAAAAACTGTTTTTT
>TRBV13|TRBJ1-6|few|.
CASSRDNYNSPLHF
TGTGCCAGCAGCCGGGACAACTATAATTCACCCCTCCACTTT
>TRBV7-2|TRBJ1-1|once|TRBD1
CASSLGQGARAFF
TGTGCCAGCAGCTTGGGACAGGGGGCGAGAGCTTTCTTT
>TRBV11-2|TRBJ2-7|.|.
CASSLEGVNYEQYF
TGTGCCAGCAGCTTAGAAGGGGTCAACTACGAGCAGTACTTC
>TRBV13|TRBJ1-3|.|.
CASSLRGLSGNTIYF
TGTGCCAGCAGCTTAAGGGGACTTAGTGGAAACACCATATATTTT
>TRBV6-6|TRBJ1-2|.|TRBD1
CASRPDRATYGYTF
TGTGCCAGCAGACCCGACAGGGCTACCTATGGCTACACCTTC
>TRBV6-2/TRBV6-3|TRBJ2-1|.|TRBD2
CASSYSIPPTSGGNNEQFF
TGTGCCAGCAGTTACTCGATACCCCCGACTAGCGGGGGTAATAATGAGCAGTTCTTC
>TRBV5-1|TRBJ2-7|.|TRBD1
CASSLAQGAEQYF
TGCGCCAGCAGCTTGGCCCAGGGGGCGGAGCAGTACTTC
>TRBV14|TRBJ1-1|.|.
CASSQEESPGTAEAFF
TGTGCCAGCAGCCAAGAAGAGAGCCCGGGAACAGCTGAAGCTTTCTTT
>TRBV25-1|TRBJ2-1|.|.
CASSDAQGWNEQFF
TGTGCCAGCAGTGATGCCCAGGGTTGGAATGAGCAGTTCTTC
>TRBV7-8|TRBJ2-5|few|TRBD2
CASSRAGREQETQYF
TGTGCCAGCAGCCGAGCGGGGCGGGAACAAGAGACCCAGTACTTC
>TRBV30|TRBJ2-1|.|TRBD2
CAWSVQRSSSGGTYSYNEQFF
TGTGCCTGGAGTGTACAACGCAGTTCTAGCGGGGGGACCTACTCCTACAATGAGCAGTTCTTC
>TRBV6-5|TRBJ2-7|.|TRBD1
CASSLQDRVDEQYF
TGTGCCAGCAGCCTTCAGGACAGGGTCGACGAGCAGTACTTC
>TRBV3-1/TRBV3-2|TRBJ2-3|.|.
CASSQEGADTQYF
TGTGCCAGCAGCCAAGAGGGAGCCGATACGCAGTATTTT
>TRBV3-1/TRBV3-2|TRBJ2-5|.|TRBD2
CASSQDWGGGALETQYF
TGTGCCAGCAGCCAAGATTGGGGCGGGGGGGCCCTAGAGACCCAGTACTTC
>TRBV5-6|TRBJ1-1|once|.
CASHNSGDTEAFF
TGTGCCAGCCACAACTCAGGGGACACTGAAGCTTTCTTT
>TRBV9|TRBJ1-6|.|.
CASTVGGGTANSPLHF
TGTGCCAGCACCGTAGGGGGGGGGACGGCCAATTCACCCCTCCACTTT
>TRBV6-6|TRBJ1-5|.|.
CASSYSSGNQPQHF
TGTGCCAGCAGTTACTCGAGCGGGAATCAGCCCCAGCATTTT
>TRBV24-1|TRBJ2-1|.|.
CATSDAGLPNEQFF
TGTGCCACCAGTGATGCGGGCCTCCCCAATGAGCAGTTCTTC
>TRBV15|TRBJ1-5|.|TRBD1
CATSIQGGNQPQHF
TGTGCCACCAGCATACAGGGGGGCAATCAGCCCCAGCATTTT
>TRBV30|TRBJ1-1|.|.
CAWSVSHTSEAFF
TGTGCCTGGAGTGTTTCACATACATCTGAAGCTTTCTTT
>TRBV7-9|TRBJ2-7|.|TRBD2
CASSLLNKRGSTYEQYF
TGTGCCAGCAGCTTATTGAATAAGCGGGGGAGCACCTACGAGCAGTACTTC
>TRBV6-5|TRBJ2-7|.|.
CASSYTRNSYEQYF
TGTGCCAGCAGTTACACGCGGAACTCCTACGAGCAGTACTTC
>TRBV4-3|TRBJ2-3|.|.
CASSHIESEGFSTDTQYF
TGCGCCAGCAGCCACATCGAGTCGGAGGGCTTTAGCACAGATACGCAGTATTTT
>TRBV19|TRBJ2-1|.|.
CASSIGLSYNEQFF
TGTGCCAGTAGTATTGGGCTTTCCTACAATGAGCAGTTCTTC
>TRBV27|TRBJ2-7|.|.
CASSPRGPYEQYF
TGTGCCAGCAGTCCCCGGGGTCCCTACGAGCAGTACTTC
>TRBV19|TRBJ1-6|.|TRBD1
CASGPTGSISPLHF
TGTGCCAGTGGACCGACAGGGTCAATTTCACCCCTCCACTTT
>TRBV14|TRBJ2-6|.|.
CASSGQGGGSRANVLTF
TGTGCCAGCAGTGGCCAAGGCGGCGGTTCCAGGGCCAACGTCCTGACTTTC
>TRBV19|TRBJ1-4|.|TRBD1
CASSNQGAATNEKLFF
TGTGCCAGTAGTAACCAGGGGGCCGCAACTAATGAAAAACTGTTTTTT
>TRBV11-2|TRBJ2-1|.|TRBD2
CASSPYLGGGDEQFF
TGTGCCAGCAGCCCCTACTTGGGGGGGGGAGATGAGCAGTTCTTC
>TRBV6-5|TRBJ1-1|.|.
CASKKGQNIEAFF
TGTGCCAGTAAAAAAGGACAGAATATTGAAGCTTTCTTT
>TRBV7-3|TRBJ2-3|.|TRBD1
CASSLGQGATDTQYF
TGTGCCAGCAGTTTGGGACAGGGGGCCACAGATACGCAGTATTTT
>TRBV4-2|TRBJ2-3|.|TRBD2
CASSQRTSGGPPLDTQYF
TGTGCCAGCAGCCAAAGGACTAGCGGGGGTCCCCCGCTAGATACGCAGTATTTT
>TRBV7-3|TRBJ1-2|.|.
CASSLTGGGHYGYTF
TGTGCCAGCAGCTTAACCGGGGGTGGGCACTATGGCTACACCTTC
>TRBV29-1|TRBJ2-3|.|TRBD2
CSVTSREGTQYF
TGCAGCGTTACCTCCAGGGAGGGTACGCAGTATTTT
>TRBV29-1|TRBJ1-4|.|.
CSVRSDSRGEKLFF
TGCAGCGTTCGGTCAGACTCAAGAGGTGAAAAACTGTTTTTT
>TRBV19|TRBJ1-1|once|.
CASLPRTDRSTEAFF
TGTGCCAGTCTTCCCCGGACAGATCGAAGCACTGAAGCTTTCTTT